This TCR beta chain came from a study of blood T cell repertoires in COVID-19. Study summary: Acute and convalescent COVID-19 specimens originated in the United States, Italy and Spain.

Looked up from germline, CDR1 is SGHTA and CDR2 is FQGNSA. The CDR3 loop spans 15 amino acids. The V segment lost 5 bases and the J segment 4 bases; nucleotides outside the gene matches: 6. Cohorts were based on clinical histories the participants reported. The assay was immunoSEQ multiplex PCR, and TCRdb's table has in-frame clones only and misses some. Of about 370,000 clones detected, approximately 91% appear once; the ten largest clones hold 0.7% to 0.95%. Sequenced material: PBMCs or T cells enriched from blood (not recorded which). The sequence came from a woman aged 40 to 50 who had been exposed to COVID-19. The V call is TRBV7-2, the J call TRBJ2-1, with 9 positions matching TRBD2. The CDR3 is CASSPGLAIYNEQFF. The DNA of the CDR3 is TGTGCCAGCAGCCCCGGACTAGCGATATACAATGAGCAGTTCTTC.